This entry lists 12 T cell receptor beta chains sequenced from one sample in a study of cytomegalovirus exposure and HLA in healthy donors. PCR involved 60 Vbeta and 13 Jbeta primers. Some clones are missing from TCRdb's copy, which holds only in-frame ones; the method was immunoSEQ multiplex PCR. The table includes approximately 110,000 clones, approximately 86% detected once. Sequencing was done on a sample of PBMCs. These receptor sequences come from a man between 18 and 35 years old in good health and CMV-seronegative.

This clone has more than one count but fewer than ten. V and J are TRBV5-1 and TRBJ1-1; possibly TRBD1 for D (6 bases). The V and J ends lost 3 bases and 4 bases respectively, with 16 bases between them. Germline V lookup: CDR1 SGHRS, CDR2 YFSETQ. The CDR3 loop spans 15 amino acids. The CDR3 DNA sequence: TGCGCCAGCAGCTCTGGCGGGTTAGGGGGCACTGAAGCTTTCTTT. This codes for CASSSGGLGGTEAFF.

A remark on this clone: A read error likely explains this, since a far larger clone differs by one base. This sample also contains other DNA sequences that code for the same CDR3. This chain joins TRBV6-6 and TRBJ1-5; D is possibly TRBD1 (5 bases). Germline V CDR1 and CDR2: MNHNY, SVGAGI (reference sequence). The CDR3 covers 14 residues. CDR3: CASSDSFSNQPQHF. The CDR3 DNA reads TGTGCCAGCAGCGACAGTTTTAGCAATCAGCCCCAGCACTTT.

The chain employs TRBV13 and TRBJ2-1; perhaps TRBD2 as D (5 bases). Trimming cost V 5 bases and J 3 bases, with 14 bases left between them. CDR1 is PRHDT, CDR2 FYEKMQ, per germline (reference sequence). This CDR3 has 15 amino acids. Here the CDR3 reads CASSLTTRGYNEQFF. DNA for the CDR3: TGTGCCAGCAGCCTTACGACACGGGGCTACAATGAGCAGTTCTTC.

The chain employs TRBV15 and TRBJ1-1, with D possibly being TRBD1 (5 bases). The CDR3 sequence is 17 residues long. Germline assignment: CDR1 LNHNV and CDR2 YYDKDF (reference sequence). V lost 2 bases to trimming and J lost 0 bases, with 16 bases between them. CDR3 nucleotides: TGTGCCACCAGCAGAAGACGGGGCGGGACGGTGAACACTGAAGCTTTCTTT. Translating it yields CATSRRRGGTVNTEAFF.

The chain joins TRBV7-2 to TRBJ2-7; 10 bases fit TRBD2. Losses at the gene ends were 6 bases for V and 5 bases for J; bases not matched to a gene: 4. Germline CDR1 SGHTA, CDR2 FQGNSA. The CDR3 consists of 13 residues. In DNA, the CDR3 is TGTGCCAGCAGGCTAGCGGGAGTAAACGAGCAGTACTTC. Its protein is CASRLAGVNEQYF.

The chain is built from TRBV7-3 and TRBJ2-7, with TRBD1 identical over 11 bases. Germline CDR1 is SGHTA and CDR2 is FQGTGA. V shed 0 bases and J 2 bases; nucleotides not matched to a gene: 0. The CDR3 loop spans 15 amino acids. The DNA for the CDR3 is TGTGCCAGCAGCTTAACGGGACAGGGGGCCTACGAGCAGTACTTC. Encoded protein: CASSLTGQGAYEQYF.

The rearrangement links TRBV10-1 to TRBJ2-1; 9 positions match TRBD2. CDR3 length equals 15 residues. V lost 6 bases to trimming and J lost 5 bases; unmatched junction nucleotides: 8. Germline-derived CDR1 and CDR2 are WNHNN and SYGVQD (reference sequence). The CDR3 sequence: CASSASGEENNEQFF. CDR3 nucleotides: TGCGCCAGCAGCGCTAGCGGGGAGGAAAACAATGAGCAGTTCTTC.

The genes are TRBV19 and TRBJ2-1; 8 nucleotides line up with TRBD2. V shed 8 bases, J shed 7 bases, and the junction held 13 bases outside the gene matches. Germline V CDR1 and CDR2: LNHDA, SQIVND (reference sequence). CDR3 size: 15 residues. CDR3 in amino acids: CASLPGTRRGNEQFF. The CDR3 DNA sequence: TGTGCCAGTCTCCCCGGGACTAGGAGGGGGAATGAGCAGTTCTTC.

The chain employs TRBV19 and TRBJ2-7; possible D gene TRBD2, 6 bases. The CDR3 contains 15 residues. Per germline, CDR1 LNHDA and CDR2 SQIVND (reference sequence). Deletions cut 4 bases from V and 6 bases from J, with 19 bases between. CDR3 sequence: CASSTRLVAGPEQYF. DNA for the CDR3: TGTGCCAGTAGTACCCGACTAGTAGCTGGGCCCGAGCAGTACTTC.

CDR3 nucleotide sequence: TGTGCCAGCAGCCCAGGGACTAGCGGACTGATCTACAATGAGCAGTTCTTC. Translation gives CASSPGTSGLIYNEQFF. This sequence joins TRBV7-9 and TRBJ2-1; the match to TRBD2 covers 11 bases. CDR1 is SEHNR, CDR2 FQNEAQ, per germline (reference sequence). The CDR3 is 17 amino acids. Trimming cost V 5 bases and J 3 bases; bases outside gene matches: 9.

This chain links TRBV7-6 with TRBJ1-1, with 8 bases that match TRBD1. Germline trimming cut 4 bases from V and 0 bases from J; bases unmatched to any gene: 4. Germline assignment: CDR1 SGHVS and CDR2 FNYEAQ. This CDR3 region has 15 residues. The CDR3 DNA sequence: TGTGCCAGCAGCTCGAACAGGGGGATGAACACTGAAGCTTTCTTT. It specifies CASSSNRGMNTEAFF.

The chain carries TRBV7-3 and TRBJ2-1; the match to TRBD2 covers 9 bases. Germline assignment: CDR1 SGHTA and CDR2 FQGTGA. Trimming removed 0 bases from V and 9 bases from J; junction bases left unmatched: 18. The CDR3 has 19 residues. For the CDR3, the DNA is TGTGCCAGCAGCTTAACAGGGCGCGGAGCTAGCGGGATAAGAGCTGAGCAGTTCTTC. It is translated as CASSLTGRGASGIRAEQFF.